The clone carrying this T cell receptor beta chain was found many times. Its target is unknown. This entry belongs to a study of CD8+CD57+ T cells in acquired aplastic anemia. The use of genomic DNA as template underpinned the TCR beta VDJ and CDR3 profiling. TCRdb re-called the reads with MiXCR, one entry per CDR3 protein. The repertoire includes about 71,000 distinct CDR3 sequences, around 50% of them detected once, and about 8.3% sits in the top ten. Findings and caveats of the study: Researchers reported that CD8+ Simpson's diversity was not significantly different in patients versus controls. Patients shared 25 to 35 CD8+ CDR3 sequences with controls.

The sample was sorted CD4+, CD8+, or CD8+CD57+ T cells (not recorded which) from PBMCs. The source of this sequence is a human donor in good health, serving as a control.

The CDR3: CASSPRQGAYEQYF. The CDR3 DNA sequence: TGTGCCAGCAGCCCCCGACAGGGGGCCTACGAGCAGTACTTC. The J gene is TRBJ2-7, the V gene TRBV7-9, with 9 bases matching TRBD1. With 5 bases clipped from V and 2 bases from J, the junction kept 4 bases outside the gene matches. Germline V gives CDR1 SEHNR, CDR2 FQNEAQ (reference sequence). The CDR3 is 14 residues long. The full variable domain, with the rest looked up from reference TRBV7-9 and TRBJ2-7, is DTGVSQNPRHKITKRGQNVTFRCDPISEHNRLYWYRQTLGQGPEFLTYFQNEAQLEKSRLLSDRFSAERPKGSFSTLEIQRTEQGDSAMYLCASSPRQGAYEQYFGPGTRLTVT.